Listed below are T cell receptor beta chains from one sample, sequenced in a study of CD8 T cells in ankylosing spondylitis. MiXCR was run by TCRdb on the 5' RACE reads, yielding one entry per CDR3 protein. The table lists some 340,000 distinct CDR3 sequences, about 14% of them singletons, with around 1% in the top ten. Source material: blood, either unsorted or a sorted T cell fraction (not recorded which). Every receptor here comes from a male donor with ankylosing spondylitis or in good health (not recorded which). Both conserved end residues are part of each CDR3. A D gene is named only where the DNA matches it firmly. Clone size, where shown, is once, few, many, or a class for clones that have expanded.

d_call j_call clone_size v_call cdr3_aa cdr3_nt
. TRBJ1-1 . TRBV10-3 CATRDTLNTEAFF TGTGCCACTCGGGACACCTTGAACACTGAAGCTTTCTTT
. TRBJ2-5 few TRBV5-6 CASSSPTESKTQYF TGTGCCAGCAGCTCTCCGACAGAATCCAAGACCCAGTACTTC
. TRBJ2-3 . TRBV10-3 CAISPLAGDTQYF TGTGCCATCAGTCCCTTGGCGGGAGATACGCAGTATTTT
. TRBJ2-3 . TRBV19 CASSKDYVGKNTQYF TGTGCCAGTAGTAAAGACTACGTGGGTAAGAATACGCAGTATTTT
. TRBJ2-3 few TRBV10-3 CAIKSFGTTDTQYF TGTGCCATCAAGAGTTTCGGTACCACAGATACGCAGTATTTT
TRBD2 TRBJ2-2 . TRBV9 CASSDQRLAGTGELFF TGTGCCAGCAGCGACCAGCGACTAGCGGGGACCGGGGAGCTGTTTTTT
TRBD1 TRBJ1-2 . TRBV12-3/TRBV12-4 CASGHDRAIYGYTF TGTGCCAGCGGCCATGACAGGGCGATTTATGGCTACACCTTC
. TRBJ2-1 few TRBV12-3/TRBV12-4 CASSLDSLGEQFF TGTGCCAGCAGTTTAGACTCCCTGGGAGAGCAGTTCTTC
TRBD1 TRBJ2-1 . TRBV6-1 CASSGSLQGARYNEQFF TGTGCCAGCAGTGGGTCTTTACAGGGGGCCCGCTACAATGAGCAGTTCTTC
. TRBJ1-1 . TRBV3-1 CASSQGGYEAFF TGTGCCAGCAGCCAAGGGGGGTATGAAGCTTTCTTT
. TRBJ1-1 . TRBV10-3 CAIRRGGNTEAFF TGTGCCATCAGGAGGGGGGGGAACACTGAAGCTTTCTTT
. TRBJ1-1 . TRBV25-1 CASSEGGYTEAFF TGTGCCAGCAGTGAGGGGGGGTACACTGAAGCTTTCTTT
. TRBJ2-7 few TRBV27 CASLDYEQYF TGTGCCAGCCTCGACTACGAGCAGTACTTC
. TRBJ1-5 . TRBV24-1 CATRDGSHQPQHF TGTGCCACCCGGGACGGTAGCCATCAGCCCCAGCATTTT
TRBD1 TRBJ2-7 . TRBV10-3 CAISGQGYEQYF TGTGCCATCAGTGGACAGGGCTACGAGCAGTACTTC
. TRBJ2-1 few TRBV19 CASSIRRDSYNEQFF TGTGCCAGTAGTATTCGTAGGGATTCCTACAATGAGCAGTTCTTC
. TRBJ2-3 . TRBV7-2 CASSPARDTQYF TGTGCCAGCAGCCCCGCCAGGGATACGCAGTATTTT